This T cell receptor beta chain came from a study of blood T cell repertoires in COVID-19. As handled by the study authors: Reference gene primer amplification in the assay estimated nucleated cell counts. Using immunoSEQ multiplex PCR, the repertoire was profiled, and TCRdb retains in-frame clones only, with some absent. Clone size and V and J calls were adopted from that table, with D and trimming inferred from the DNA. The sample has 68,000 or so clones; 65% to 80% are singletons. This CDR3 has 15 amino acids. Germline V gene data show CDR1 as SEHNR and CDR2 as FQNEAQ (reference sequence). The V end lost 5 bases, the J end lost 2 bases, and 12 bases lay between the germline ends.

The sequence came from a human donor in a cohort sampled during active COVID-19. Specimen: peripheral blood. V gene TRBV7-9 combines with J gene TRBJ1-4; perhaps TRBD1 as D (5 bases). The CDR3 DNA follows: TGTGCCAGCAGCCTCGGGGGGATTACTAATGAAAAACTGTTTTTT. Its translation: CASSLGGITNEKLFF.